This TCR beta chain is drawn from a study of PD-1 blockade in classical Hodgkin lymphoma. Study in general: Nivolumab dosed at 3 mg/kg went to patients intravenously every 2 weeks. Study results and caveats: CD4+ TCR diversity, unlike CD8+, rose significantly by C4D1.

Repertoires were generated with immunoSEQ multiplex PCR, while TCRdb's copy carries only in-frame clones and drops some. The sample lists 57,000 or so clones, around 89% occurring once. Every patient was affected by relapse after autologous stem cell transplantation, while exposure to brentuximab vedotin was not uniform. Best responses were complete response, partial response or progressive disease. Concerning this clone: Its antigen is still unknown.

Germline trimming cut 6 bases from V and 2 bases from J; bases unmatched to any gene: 0. CDR1 is MNHEY and CDR2 is SVGAGI in the germline V gene. CDR3 length: 13 residues. The chain employs TRBV6-5 and TRBJ1-3, with 8 bases matching TRBD1. The TCR sequence derives from a human donor with classical Hodgkin lymphoma. The sample here was peripheral blood mononuclear cells (PBMCs), taken at baseline. The CDR3 region is CASSRGPGNTIYF. In DNA, the CDR3 is TGTGCCAGCAGCAGGGGGCCTGGAAACACCATATATTTT.